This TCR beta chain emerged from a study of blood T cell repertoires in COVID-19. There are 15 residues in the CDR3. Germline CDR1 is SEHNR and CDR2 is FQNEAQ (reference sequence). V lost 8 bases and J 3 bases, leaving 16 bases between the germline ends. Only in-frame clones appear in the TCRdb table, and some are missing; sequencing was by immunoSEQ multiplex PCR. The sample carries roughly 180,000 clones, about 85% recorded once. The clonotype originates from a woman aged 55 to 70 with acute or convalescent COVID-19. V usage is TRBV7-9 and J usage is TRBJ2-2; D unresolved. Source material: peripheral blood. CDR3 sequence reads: CASRSLGMDTGELFF. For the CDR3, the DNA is TGTGCCAGCCGCTCCCTAGGTATGGACACCGGGGAGCTGTTTTTT. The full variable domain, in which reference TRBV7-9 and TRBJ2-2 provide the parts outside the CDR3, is DTGVSQNPRHKITKRGQNVTFRCDPISEHNRLYWYRQTLGQGPEFLTYFQNEAQLEKSRLLSDRFSAERPKGSFSTLEIQRTEQGDSAMYLCASRSLGMDTGELFFGEGSRLTVL.